This TCR beta chain was sequenced in a study of Graves' ophthalmopathy and Graves' hyperthyroidism. From RNA, the CDR3 regions of TCR beta chains were amplified and sequenced. First-round RT-PCR relied on HTBI primers, and a second-round multiplex PCR came next. TCRdb re-derived calls from the multiplex PCR reads in MiXCR, one entry per CDR3 protein. The sample lists about 500,000 distinct CDR3 sequences, under 45% occurring once. Per germline, CDR1 LGHNA and CDR2 YSLEER. The CDR3 runs to 16 residues. A remark on this clonotype: The junction does not match germline at one end; this may be a read error.

Included hyperthyroidism patients were aged 18 to 65 and newly diagnosed (under 2 months' duration). This chain joins TRBV4-3 and TRBJ1-1, with unresolved D. Sequenced input: peripheral blood or thyroid tissue (not recorded which). This clonotype was sampled from an adult man with Graves' hyperthyroidism. CDR3 in amino acids: CTSSQEWEPMNTEAFF. The CDR3 coding sequence is TGCACCAGCAGCCAAGAATGGGAACCAATGAACACTGAAGCTTTCTTT.